The entry that follows covers one T cell receptor (beta chain) sequence. It lacks a known antigen. Base qualities are not recorded, but no much larger clone differs from it by a single base. Donors were healthy HIV-negative adults with no recently reported acute infections or vaccinations. Every donor was a Caucasian adult living in Nashville, Tennessee, USA. In the unsorted samples, approximately 82 million PBMCs were counted, and genomic DNA was extracted using the QIAamp DNA Blood Mini kit. After blood collection by leukapheresis, PBMCs were isolated using Ficoll-Histopaque density gradient centrifugation and then cryopreserved in the vapor phase of liquid nitrogen. TCR CDR3 regions were amplified from genomic DNA by multiplex PCR using the deep immunoSEQ assay. Extracted genomic DNA from each cell subset was distributed evenly across all wells of several immunoSEQ 96-well plates, and each plate was treated as a replicate. For unsorted PBMC, 250 to 350 ng genomic DNA, equal to about 29,000 T cell genomes, was loaded into each replicate PCR. Unsorted PBMC genomic DNA was sequenced across ten immunoSEQ deep assay plates. Purified libraries were quantified with a Qubit 3.0 fluorometer, sized on a Bioanalyzer 2100, and re-quantified with the KAPA Library Quantification kit. Each immunoSEQ 96-well plate was sequenced on its own single-read 150-cycle Illumina NextSeq 550 flow cell. From the authors' description of their analysis: Because only junctional sequences without quality scores were contained in the immunoSEQ output, filtering matching that applied to full-length reads could not be performed. Sequences were annotated with PyIR, a Python wrapper for IgBLAST v1.9, and V/J genes and CDR3 were assigned using IMGT germline references. Reads were filtered out if the reads had weak V/J assignments (E-value above 1e-6), no CDR3, stop codons, out-of-frame junctions, or ambiguous translated residues. V3J clonotypes were defined by identical inferred V gene, J gene, and CDR3 amino acid sequence. The percentage overlap between two repertoires was calculated by dividing the number of shared unique clonotypes by the size of the smaller repertoire. Three approaches were used to assess repertoire richness: RTK rarefaction, the Chao1 estimator, and Recon v2.1 estimates of unobserved clonotypes. The immuneACCESS repertoire file appears here via TCRdb, limited to in-frame rearrangements. These files lack a portion of the clones; in checked studies, under half of the deficit traces to unresolved V genes, and the cause of the others is not known. Clonal size and the V and J genes are those of that table, whereas D and trimming came from the DNA. This sample is represented by some 530,000 clones; approximately 78% of them were singletons. The ten largest account for about 11% of the sample.

This record comes from a study of shared clonotypes between healthy human individuals (dated by TCRdb to about 2020). For context, the study as a whole: Three men and two women, aged 18 to 49 years, made up the cohort. To estimate repertoire size and how much clonotype sharing occurs between individuals, the study deeply sequenced the blood TCR repertoires of about five healthy adults. Libraries were prepared and TCR repertoires were sequenced by different laboratories using diverse techniques, in order to increase sequencing depth and limit assay-specific biases. Leukapheresis yielded between about 0.85 and 9 billion PBMCs per donor. The paper as a whole reports these results and caveats: Because the study included only a small number of donors, the genetic and exposure-history diversity represented was limited. Based on pairwise subsampling, the degree of clonotype sharing among donors was expected to be affected by sequencing depth. Only blood was sampled, and tissue TCR repertoires likely differ from those in blood.

The germline V gene encodes CDR1 GTSNPN and CDR2 SVGIG (reference sequence). The CDR3, from cysteine to phenylalanine, totals 16 residues. Only CDR3 DNA remains: 48 bases, in frame from the first base. V sheds 4 bases and J sheds 0 bases, leaving 16 bases between their ends. This sequence originates from a woman in her thirties or forties in good health. Some clones in this sample may be carry-over from other donors' samples. The material sequenced was PBMCs. The chain joins TRBV30 to TRBJ1-3; TRBD1 could be the D gene, as 6 bases match. The CDR3 protein: CAWTLGTFSSGNTIYF. Read as DNA, the sequence is TGTGCCTGGACCTTAGGGACATTTAGCTCTGGAAACACCATATATTTT.